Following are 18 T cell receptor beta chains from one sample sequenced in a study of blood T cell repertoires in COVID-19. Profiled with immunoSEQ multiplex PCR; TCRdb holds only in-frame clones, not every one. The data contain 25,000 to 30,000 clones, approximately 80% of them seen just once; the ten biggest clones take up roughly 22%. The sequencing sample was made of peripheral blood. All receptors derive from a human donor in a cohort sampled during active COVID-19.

The CDR3 region is CASSGTGYGYTF. Here the CDR3 DNA reads TGTGCCAGCAGCGGAACAGGGTACGGCTACACCTTC. The rearrangement uses TRBV9 and TRBJ1-2; the D gene is possibly TRBD1 (6 bases). Trimming shortened V by 3 bases and J by 8 bases, and 11 bases separated the two germline ends. Germline values: CDR1 SGDLS, CDR2 YYNGEE. The CDR3 length is 12 residues.

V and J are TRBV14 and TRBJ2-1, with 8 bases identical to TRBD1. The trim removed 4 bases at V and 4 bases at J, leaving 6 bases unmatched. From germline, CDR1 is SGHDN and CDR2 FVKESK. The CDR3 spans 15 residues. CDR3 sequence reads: CASSPWDRPYNEQFF. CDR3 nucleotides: TGTGCCAGCAGCCCTTGGGACAGGCCTTACAATGAGCAGTTCTTC.

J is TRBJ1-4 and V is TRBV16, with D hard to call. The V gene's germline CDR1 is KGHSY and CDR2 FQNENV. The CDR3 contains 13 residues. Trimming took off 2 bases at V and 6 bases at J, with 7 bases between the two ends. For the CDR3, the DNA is TGTGCCAGCAGCCAACCCCGGGATGAAAAACTGTTTTTT. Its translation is CASSQPRDEKLFF.

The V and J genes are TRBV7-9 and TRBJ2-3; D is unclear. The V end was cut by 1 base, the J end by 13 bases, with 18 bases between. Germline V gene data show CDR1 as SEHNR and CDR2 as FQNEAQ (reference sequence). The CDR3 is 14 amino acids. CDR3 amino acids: CASSLGPAARSKYF. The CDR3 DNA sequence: TGTGCCAGCAGCTTAGGACCGGCGGCACGGTCAAAGTATTTT.

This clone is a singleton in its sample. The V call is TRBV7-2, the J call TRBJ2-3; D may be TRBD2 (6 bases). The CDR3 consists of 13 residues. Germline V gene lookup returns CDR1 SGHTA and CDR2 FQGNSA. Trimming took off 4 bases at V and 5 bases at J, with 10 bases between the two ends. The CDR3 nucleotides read TGTGCCAGCAGCTCCCACGGGGGAGATACGCAGTATTTT. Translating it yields CASSSHGGDTQYF.

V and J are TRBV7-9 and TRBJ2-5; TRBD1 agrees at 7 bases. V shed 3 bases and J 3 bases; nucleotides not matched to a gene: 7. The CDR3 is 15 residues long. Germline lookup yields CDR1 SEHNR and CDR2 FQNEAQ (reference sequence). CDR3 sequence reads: CASSFRTGEKETQYF. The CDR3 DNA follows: TGTGCCAGCAGCTTCAGGACAGGCGAGAAAGAGACCCAGTACTTC.

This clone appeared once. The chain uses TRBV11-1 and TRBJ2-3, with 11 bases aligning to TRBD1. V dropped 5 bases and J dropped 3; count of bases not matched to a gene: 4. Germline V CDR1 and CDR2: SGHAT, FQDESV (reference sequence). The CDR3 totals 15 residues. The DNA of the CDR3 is TGTGCCAGCAGCCCTGGACAGGGGGCTACAGATACGCAGTATTTT. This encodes CASSPGQGATDTQYF.

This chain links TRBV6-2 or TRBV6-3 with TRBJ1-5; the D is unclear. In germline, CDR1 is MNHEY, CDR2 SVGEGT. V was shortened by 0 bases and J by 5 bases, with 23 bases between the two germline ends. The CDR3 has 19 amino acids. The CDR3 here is CASSYSRGRLSTAHQPQHF. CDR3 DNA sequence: TGTGCCAGCAGTTACTCTCGAGGCCGATTGTCCACGGCACATCAGCCCCAGCATTTT.

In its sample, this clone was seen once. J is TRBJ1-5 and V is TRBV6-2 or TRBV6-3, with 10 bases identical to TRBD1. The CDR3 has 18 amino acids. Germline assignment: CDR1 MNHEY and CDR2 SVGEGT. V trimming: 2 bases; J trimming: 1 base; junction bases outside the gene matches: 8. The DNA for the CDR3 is TGTGCCAGCAGTTACAGCCTTGACAGGGGGCTAAGCAATCAGCCCCAGCATTTT. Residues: CASSYSLDRGLSNQPQHF.

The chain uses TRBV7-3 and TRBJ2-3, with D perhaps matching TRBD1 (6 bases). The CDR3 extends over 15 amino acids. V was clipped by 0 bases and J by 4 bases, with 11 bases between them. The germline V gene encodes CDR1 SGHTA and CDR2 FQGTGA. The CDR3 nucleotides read TGTGCCAGCAGCTTAACGTTAGGGGGAGCAGATACGCAGTATTTT. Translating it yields CASSLTLGGADTQYF. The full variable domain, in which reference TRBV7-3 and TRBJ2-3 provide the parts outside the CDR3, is GAGVSQTPSNKVTEKGKYVELRCDPISGHTALYWYRQSLGQGPEFLIYFQGTGAADDSGLPNDRFFAVRPEGSVSTLKIQRTERGDSAVYLCASSLTLGGADTQYFGPGTRLTVL.

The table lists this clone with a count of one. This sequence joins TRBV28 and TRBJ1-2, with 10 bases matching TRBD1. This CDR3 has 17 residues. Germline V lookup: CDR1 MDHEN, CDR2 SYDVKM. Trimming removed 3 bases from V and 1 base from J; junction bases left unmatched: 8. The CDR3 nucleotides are TGTGCCAGCAGTTTGGGGCCCGGGACAGGGGATAACTATGGCTACACCTTC. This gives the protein CASSLGPGTGDNYGYTF.

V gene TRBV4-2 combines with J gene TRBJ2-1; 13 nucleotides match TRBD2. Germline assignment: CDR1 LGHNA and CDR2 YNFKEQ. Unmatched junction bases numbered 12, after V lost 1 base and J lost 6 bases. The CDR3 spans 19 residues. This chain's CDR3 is CASSQATSGRQSPLNEQFF. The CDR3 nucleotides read TGTGCCAGCAGCCAAGCGACTAGCGGGAGGCAATCCCCTCTCAATGAGCAGTTCTTC.

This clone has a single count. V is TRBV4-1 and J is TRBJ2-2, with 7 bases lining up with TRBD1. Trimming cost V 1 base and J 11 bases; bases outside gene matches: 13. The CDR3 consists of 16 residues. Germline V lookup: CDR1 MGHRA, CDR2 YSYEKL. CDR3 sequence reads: CASSQVMRGQPSELFF. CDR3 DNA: TGCGCCAGCAGCCAAGTCATGAGGGGACAGCCCTCTGAGCTGTTTTTT.

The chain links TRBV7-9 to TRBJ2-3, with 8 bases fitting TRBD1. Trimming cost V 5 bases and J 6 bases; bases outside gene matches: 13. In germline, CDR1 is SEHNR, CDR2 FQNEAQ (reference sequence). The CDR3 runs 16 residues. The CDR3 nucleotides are TGTGCCAGCAGCGAAATGAGGGGACAGGTCATGGATACGCAGTATTTT. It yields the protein CASSEMRGQVMDTQYF.

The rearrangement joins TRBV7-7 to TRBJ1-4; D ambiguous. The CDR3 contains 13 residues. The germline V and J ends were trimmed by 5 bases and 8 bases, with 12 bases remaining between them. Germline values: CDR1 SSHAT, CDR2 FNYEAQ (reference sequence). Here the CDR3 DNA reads TGTGCCAGCAGCCTCACCCACGGGGAAAAACTGTTTTTT. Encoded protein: CASSLTHGEKLFF.

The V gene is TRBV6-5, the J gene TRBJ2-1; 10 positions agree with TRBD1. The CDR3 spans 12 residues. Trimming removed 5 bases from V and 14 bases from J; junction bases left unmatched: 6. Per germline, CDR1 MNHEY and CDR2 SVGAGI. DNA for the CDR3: TGTGCCAGCAGTCGCGCCGGGACAGGGGAGTTCTTC. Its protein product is CASSRAGTGEFF.

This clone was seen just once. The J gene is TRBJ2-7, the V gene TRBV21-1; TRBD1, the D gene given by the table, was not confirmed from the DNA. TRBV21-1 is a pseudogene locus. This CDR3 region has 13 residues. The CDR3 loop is CASSKVESSEQYF. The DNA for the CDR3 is TGTGCCAGCAGCAAAGTTGAATCCAGCGAGCAGTACTTC.

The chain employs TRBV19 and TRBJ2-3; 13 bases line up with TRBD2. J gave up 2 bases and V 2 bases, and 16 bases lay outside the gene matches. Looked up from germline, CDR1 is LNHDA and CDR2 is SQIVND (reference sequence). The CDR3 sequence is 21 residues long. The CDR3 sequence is CASSIRPDREGLAGHTDTQYF. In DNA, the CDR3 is TGTGCCAGTAGTATAAGACCGGACAGGGAGGGACTAGCGGGACACACAGATACGCAGTATTTT.